This T cell receptor (beta chain) was sequenced in a study of cytomegalovirus exposure and HLA in healthy donors. On this clone itself: Its matching antigen is unknown.

Whole-study findings and limits: As was reported, the classifier diagnosed cytomegalovirus status with high specificity and sensitivity.

Clones were read by immunoSEQ multiplex PCR, and TCRdb kept only the in-frame ones, dropping some. The sample comprises some 150,000 clones, around nine tenths of which are singletons, and approximately 2.6% rests with the top ten. The V and J ends lost 4 bases and 2 bases respectively, with 9 bases between them. CDR1 is MNHEY and CDR2 is SVGAGI in the germline V gene. This CDR3 spans 13 amino acids. The rearrangement uses TRBV6-5 and TRBJ2-7; D possibly corresponds to TRBD1 (5 bases). Sequences were obtained from PBMCs. The sequence came from a young man in good health and CMV-seropositive. The CDR3 spells CASSSTATYEQYF. CDR3 nucleotide sequence: TGTGCCAGCAGTTCGACAGCTACCTACGAGCAGTACTTC.